This T cell receptor beta chain was recovered during a study of read filtering for tumor transcriptome and immune sequencing. The library was built from about 370 ng RNA with molecular barcoded adaptors for alpha/delta and beta/gamma chains. One entry per CDR3 protein results from TCRdb running MiXCR on the reads. Among about 63,000 distinct CDR3 sequences listed, about 14% were seen once. Study results and limitations: Correlation between methods rose after single-read clonotypes were removed.

This clonotype occurred many times. The antigen remains unidentified. Germline V gene sequence: CDR1 KGHSH, CDR2 LQKENI. This CDR3 is built from 11 residues. Trimming stripped 6 bases from V and 5 bases from J, with 5 bases between. Bone marrow was sampled from every patient at the time of active disease. The V call is TRBV18, the J call TRBJ2-4; D gene uncertain. The sequencing input was a population of CD138-negative cells sorted from bone marrow. The receptor's source is a donor at least 40 years old with multiple myeloma. The CDR3 DNA is TGTGCCAGCTCCATGGAAAACATTCAGTACTTC. Its translation is CASSMENIQYF.